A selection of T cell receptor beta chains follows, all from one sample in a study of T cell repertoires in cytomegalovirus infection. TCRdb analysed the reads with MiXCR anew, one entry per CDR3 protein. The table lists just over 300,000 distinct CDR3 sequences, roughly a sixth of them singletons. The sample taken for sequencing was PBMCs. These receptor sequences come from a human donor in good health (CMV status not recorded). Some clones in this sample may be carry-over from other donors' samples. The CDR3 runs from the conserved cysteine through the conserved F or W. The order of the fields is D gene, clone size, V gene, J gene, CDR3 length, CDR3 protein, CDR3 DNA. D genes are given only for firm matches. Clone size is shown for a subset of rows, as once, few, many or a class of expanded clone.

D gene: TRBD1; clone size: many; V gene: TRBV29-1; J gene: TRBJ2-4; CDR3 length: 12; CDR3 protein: CSVGTGLGIQYF; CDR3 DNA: TGCAGCGTAGGGACAGGGCTAGGCATTCAGTACTTC
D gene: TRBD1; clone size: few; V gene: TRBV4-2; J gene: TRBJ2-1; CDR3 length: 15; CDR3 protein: CASSQGQGVDNEQFF; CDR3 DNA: TGTGCCAGCAGCCAAGGCCAGGGGGTAGACAATGAGCAGTTCTTC
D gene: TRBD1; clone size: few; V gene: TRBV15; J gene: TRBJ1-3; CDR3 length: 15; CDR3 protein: CATSTDRGQGNTIYF; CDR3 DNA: TGTGCCACCAGTACAGACAGGGGTCAAGGAAACACCATATATTTT
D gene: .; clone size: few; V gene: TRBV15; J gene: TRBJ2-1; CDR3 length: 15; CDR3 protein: CATSRRDPAYNEQFF; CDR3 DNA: TGTGCCACCAGCAGGAGGGACCCGGCCTACAATGAGCAGTTCTTC
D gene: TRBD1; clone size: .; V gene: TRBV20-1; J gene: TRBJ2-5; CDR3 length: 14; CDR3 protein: CSARKDRVQETQYF; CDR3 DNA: TGCAGTGCTAGAAAGGACAGGGTACAAGAGACCCAGTACTTC
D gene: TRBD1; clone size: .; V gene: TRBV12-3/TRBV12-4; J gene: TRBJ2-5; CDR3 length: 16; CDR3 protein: CASTAWTGTGVETQYF; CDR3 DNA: TGTGCCAGCACGGCTTGGACCGGGACAGGGGTGGAGACCCAGTACTTC
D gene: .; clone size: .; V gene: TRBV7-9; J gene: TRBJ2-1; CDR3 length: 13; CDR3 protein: CASSGTSYNEQFF; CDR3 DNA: TGTGCCAGCAGCGGGACTTCTTACAATGAGCAGTTCTTC
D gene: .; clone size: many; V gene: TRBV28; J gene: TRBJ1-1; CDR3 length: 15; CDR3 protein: CASSLAAGANTEAFF; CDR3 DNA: TGTGCCAGCAGTTTAGCTGCAGGGGCGAACACTGAAGCTTTCTTT
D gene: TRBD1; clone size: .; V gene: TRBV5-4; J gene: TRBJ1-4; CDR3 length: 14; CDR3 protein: CASSRTGGDEKLFF; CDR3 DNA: TGTGCCAGCAGCAGGACAGGGGGCGATGAAAAACTGTTTTTT
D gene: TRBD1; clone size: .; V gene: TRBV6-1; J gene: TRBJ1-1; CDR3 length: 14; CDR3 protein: CASSEPGGRTEAFF; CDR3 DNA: TGTGCCAGCAGTGAGCCAGGGGGAAGGACTGAAGCTTTCTTT
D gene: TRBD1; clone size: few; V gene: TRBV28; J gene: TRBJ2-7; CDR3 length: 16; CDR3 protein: CASTQTGGGATKEQYF; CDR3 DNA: TGTGCCAGCACCCAGACAGGGGGGGGGGCTACGAAAGAGCAGTACTTC
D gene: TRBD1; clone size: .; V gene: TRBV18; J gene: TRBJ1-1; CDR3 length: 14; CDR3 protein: CASSPQDRVTEAFF; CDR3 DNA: TGTGCCAGCTCACCACAGGACAGGGTCACTGAAGCTTTCTTT
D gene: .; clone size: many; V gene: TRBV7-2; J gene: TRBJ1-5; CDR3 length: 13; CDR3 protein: CASSLAAAQPQHF; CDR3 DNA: TGTGCCAGCAGCTTAGCTGCGGCTCAGCCCCAGCATTTT
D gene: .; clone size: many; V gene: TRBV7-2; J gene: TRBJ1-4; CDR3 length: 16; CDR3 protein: CASSLAGRATNEKLFF; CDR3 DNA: TGTGCCAGCAGCTTAGCTGGGCGGGCAACTAATGAAAAACTGTTTTTT
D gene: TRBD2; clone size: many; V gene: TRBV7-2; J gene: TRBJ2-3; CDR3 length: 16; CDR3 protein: CASSLRDGAGTDTQYF; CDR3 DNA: TGTGCCAGCAGCTTAAGAGACGGAGCGGGGACAGATACGCAGTATTTT
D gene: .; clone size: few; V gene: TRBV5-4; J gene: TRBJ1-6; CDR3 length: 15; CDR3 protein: CASSLRGGWSSPLHF; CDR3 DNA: TGTGCCAGCAGCTTGCGGGGTGGCTGGAGTTCACCCCTCCACTTT
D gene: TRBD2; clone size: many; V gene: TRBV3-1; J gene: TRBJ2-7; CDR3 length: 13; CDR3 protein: CASSRTSVYEQYF; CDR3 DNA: TGTGCCAGCAGCCGGACTAGCGTATACGAGCAGTACTTC
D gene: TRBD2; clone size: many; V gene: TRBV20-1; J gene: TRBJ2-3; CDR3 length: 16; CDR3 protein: CSAKRAGGGLRDTQYF; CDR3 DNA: TGCAGTGCCAAGAGAGCGGGAGGGGGTTTGAGAGATACGCAGTATTTT
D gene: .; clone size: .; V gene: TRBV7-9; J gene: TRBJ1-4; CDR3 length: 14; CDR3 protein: CASSLLALNEKLFF; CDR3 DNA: TGTGCCAGCAGCTTATTAGCGCTGAATGAAAAACTGTTTTTT
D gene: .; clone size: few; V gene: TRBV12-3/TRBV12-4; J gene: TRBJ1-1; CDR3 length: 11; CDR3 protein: CASSFGPEAFF; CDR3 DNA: TGTGCCAGCAGTTTTGGGCCGGAAGCTTTCTTT
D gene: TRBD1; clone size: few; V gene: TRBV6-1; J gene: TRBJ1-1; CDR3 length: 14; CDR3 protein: CASRVTGPVGEAFF; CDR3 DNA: TGTGCCAGCAGGGTGACAGGGCCTGTAGGTGAAGCTTTCTTT
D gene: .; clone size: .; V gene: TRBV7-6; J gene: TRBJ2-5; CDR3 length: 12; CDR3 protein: CASSPFEETQYF; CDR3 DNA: TGTGCCAGCAGCCCCTTCGAAGAGACCCAGTACTTC
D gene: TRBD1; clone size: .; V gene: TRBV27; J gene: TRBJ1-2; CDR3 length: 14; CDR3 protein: CASSLWSGGYGYTF; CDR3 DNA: TGTGCCAGCAGTTTATGGTCAGGGGGTTATGGCTACACCTTC
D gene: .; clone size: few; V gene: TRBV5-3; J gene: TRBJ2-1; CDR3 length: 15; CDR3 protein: CASSLVTGSQNEQFF; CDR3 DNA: TGTGCCAGCAGCTTGGTGACAGGTAGCCAGAATGAGCAGTTCTTC
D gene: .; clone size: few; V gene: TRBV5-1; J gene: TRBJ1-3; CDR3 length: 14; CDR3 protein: CASSLDGYRNTIYF; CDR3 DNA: TGCGCCAGCAGCCTGGACGGGTATCGAAACACCATATATTTT
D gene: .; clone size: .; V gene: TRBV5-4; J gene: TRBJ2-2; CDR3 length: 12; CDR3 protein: CASSPVTGELFF; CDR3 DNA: TGTGCCAGCAGCCCGGTCACCGGGGAGCTGTTTTTT
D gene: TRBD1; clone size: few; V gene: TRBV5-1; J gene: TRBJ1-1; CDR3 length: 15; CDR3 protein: CASSGTGTGNTEAFF; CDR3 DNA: TGCGCCAGCAGCGGGACCGGGACAGGGAACACTGAAGCTTTCTTT
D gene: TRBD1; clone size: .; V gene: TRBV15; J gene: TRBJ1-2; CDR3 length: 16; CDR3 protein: CATSRGTGLGNYGYTF; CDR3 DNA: TGTGCCACCAGCAGAGGGACAGGGCTCGGAAACTATGGCTACACCTTC
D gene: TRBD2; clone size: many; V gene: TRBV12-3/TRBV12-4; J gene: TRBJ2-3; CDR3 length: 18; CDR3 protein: CASSLARSSGGAADTQYF; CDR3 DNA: TGTGCCAGCAGTTTAGCGCGTTCAAGCGGGGGGGCCGCAGATACGCAGTATTTT
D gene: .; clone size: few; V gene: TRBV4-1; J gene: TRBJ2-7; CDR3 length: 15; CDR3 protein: CASSQASGQTYEQYF; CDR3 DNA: TGCGCCAGCAGCCAAGCCTCCGGACAGACCTACGAGCAGTACTTC
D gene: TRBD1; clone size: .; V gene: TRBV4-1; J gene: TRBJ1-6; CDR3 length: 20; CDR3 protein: CASSQDFVLRTGDNNSPLHF; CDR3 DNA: TGCGCCAGCAGCCAAGATTTCGTGCTCCGGACAGGGGATAATAATTCACCCCTCCACTTT
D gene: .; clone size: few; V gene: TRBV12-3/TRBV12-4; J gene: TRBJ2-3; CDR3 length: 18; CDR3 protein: CASSFVRDTRRTTDTQYF; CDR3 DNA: TGTGCCAGCAGTTTTGTCAGGGATACGAGGAGGACGACAGATACGCAGTATTTT
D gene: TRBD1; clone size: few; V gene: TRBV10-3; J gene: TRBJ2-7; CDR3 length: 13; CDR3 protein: CAISGTGTYEQYF; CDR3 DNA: TGTGCCATCTCCGGGACAGGGACCTACGAGCAGTACTTC
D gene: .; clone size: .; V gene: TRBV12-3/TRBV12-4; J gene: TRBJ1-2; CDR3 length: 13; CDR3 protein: CASSLGSNYGYTF; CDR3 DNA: TGTGCCAGCAGCCTCGGGAGTAACTATGGCTACACCTTC
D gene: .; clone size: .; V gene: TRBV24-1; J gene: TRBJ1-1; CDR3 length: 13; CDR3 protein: CATGNGQNTEAFF; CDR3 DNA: TGTGCCACCGGGAACGGACAGAACACTGAAGCTTTCTTT
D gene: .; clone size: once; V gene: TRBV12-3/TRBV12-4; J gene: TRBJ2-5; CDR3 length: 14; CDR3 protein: CASTGFSHQETQYF; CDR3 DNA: TGTGCCAGCACAGGGTTTTCTCACCAAGAGACCCAGTACTTC
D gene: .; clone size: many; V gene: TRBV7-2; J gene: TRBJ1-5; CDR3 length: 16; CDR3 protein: CASSLDGGNSNQPQHF; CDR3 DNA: TGTGCCAGCAGCTTAGATGGCGGGAACAGCAATCAGCCCCAGCATTTT
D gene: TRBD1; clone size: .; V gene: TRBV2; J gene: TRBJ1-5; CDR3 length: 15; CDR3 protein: CASREPGQGNQPRHF; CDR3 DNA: TGTGCCAGCAGAGAGCCGGGACAGGGTAATCAGCCCCGGCATTTT
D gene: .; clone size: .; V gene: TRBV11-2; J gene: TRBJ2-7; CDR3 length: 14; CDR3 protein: CASSLGSWSYEQYF; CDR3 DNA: TGTGCCAGCAGCTTAGGATCGTGGAGTTACGAGCAGTACTTC
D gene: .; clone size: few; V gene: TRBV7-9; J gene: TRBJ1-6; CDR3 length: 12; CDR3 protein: CASSSSRSPLHF; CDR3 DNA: TGTGCCAGCAGCTCCTCTCGGTCACCCCTCCACTTT
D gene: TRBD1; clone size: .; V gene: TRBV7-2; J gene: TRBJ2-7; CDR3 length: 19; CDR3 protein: CASSSIRRGGTGHPYEQYF; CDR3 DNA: TGTGCCAGCAGCTCCATCCGCCGGGGCGGGACAGGGCACCCCTACGAGCAGTACTTC
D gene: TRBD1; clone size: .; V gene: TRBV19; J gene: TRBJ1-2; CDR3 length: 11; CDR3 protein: CASTSDRAITF; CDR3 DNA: TGTGCCAGTACCTCGGACAGGGCAATCACCTTC